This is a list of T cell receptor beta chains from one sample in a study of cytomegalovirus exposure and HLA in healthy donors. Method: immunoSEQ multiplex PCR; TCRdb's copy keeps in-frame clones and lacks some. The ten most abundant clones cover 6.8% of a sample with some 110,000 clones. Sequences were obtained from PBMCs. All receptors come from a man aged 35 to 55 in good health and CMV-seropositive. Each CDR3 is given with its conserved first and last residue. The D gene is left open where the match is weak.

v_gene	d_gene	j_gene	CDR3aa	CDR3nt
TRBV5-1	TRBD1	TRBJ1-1	CASSLQGANTEAFF	TGCGCCAGCAGCTTACAGGGGGCGAACACTGAAGCTTTCTTT
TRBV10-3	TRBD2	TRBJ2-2	CAISEPGGPTGELFF	TGTGCCATCAGTGAACCGGGAGGGCCCACCGGGGAGCTGTTTTTT
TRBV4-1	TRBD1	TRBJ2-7	CASSRQGDYEQYF	TGCGCCAGCAGCCGACAGGGGGACTACGAGCAGTACTTC
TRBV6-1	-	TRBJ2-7	CASSPPPGAHEQYF	TGTGCCAGCAGCCCGCCCCCAGGGGCCCACGAGCAGTACTTC
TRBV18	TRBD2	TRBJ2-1	CASSPSLAGLSLDYGNEQFF	TGTGCCAGCTCACCTAGTCTAGCGGGCCTCAGTCTGGATTACGGCAATGAGCAGTTCTTC
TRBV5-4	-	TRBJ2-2	CASRGGNTGELFF	TGTGCCAGCAGAGGAGGGAACACCGGGGAGCTGTTTTTT
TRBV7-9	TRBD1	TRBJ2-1	CASSLTGGVHNEQFF	TGTGCCAGCAGCTTGACAGGGGGCGTCCACAATGAGCAGTTCTTC
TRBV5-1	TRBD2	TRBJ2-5	CASSLASGVKTKQETQYF	TGCGCCAGCAGCTTGGCTAGCGGGGTTAAGACGAAGCAAGAGACCCAGTACTTC
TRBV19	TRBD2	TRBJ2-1	CASSIVGTSGSSYNEQFF	TGTGCCAGTAGTATAGTCGGGACTAGCGGCAGCTCCTACAATGAGCAGTTCTTC
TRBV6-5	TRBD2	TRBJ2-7	CASRRLASEQYF	TGTGCCAGCAGGCGACTAGCTTCCGAGCAGTACTTC
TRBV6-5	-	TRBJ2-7	CASTRGTGYEQYF	TGTGCCAGCACCCGAGGGACTGGCTACGAGCAGTACTTC
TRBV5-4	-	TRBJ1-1	CASSRELNTEAFF	TGTGCCAGCAGCCGGGAGTTGAACACTGAAGCTTTCTTT
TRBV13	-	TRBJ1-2	CASSLRTFLDGYTF	TGTGCCAGCAGCCTCCGGACATTCCTCGATGGCTACACCTTC